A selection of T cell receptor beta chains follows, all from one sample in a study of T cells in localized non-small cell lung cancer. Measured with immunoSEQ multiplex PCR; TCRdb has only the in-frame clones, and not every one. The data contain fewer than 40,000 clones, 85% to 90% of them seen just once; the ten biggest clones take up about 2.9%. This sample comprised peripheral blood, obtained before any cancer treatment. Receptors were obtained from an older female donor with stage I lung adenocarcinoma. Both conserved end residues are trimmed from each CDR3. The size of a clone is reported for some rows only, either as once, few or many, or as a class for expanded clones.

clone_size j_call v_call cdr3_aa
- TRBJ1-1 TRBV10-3 AISAGTGAGNTEAF
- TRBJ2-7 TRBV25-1 ASAELHKAYEQY
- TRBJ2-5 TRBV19 ASSIGRQVRGETQY
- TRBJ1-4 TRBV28 ASTSFESPNEKLF
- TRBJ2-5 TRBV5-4 ASSLTGEQETQY
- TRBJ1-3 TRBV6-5 ASSRGHKYTIY
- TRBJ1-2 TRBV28 ATREQGASGYT
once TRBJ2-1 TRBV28 ASSLPGLAGVGEQF
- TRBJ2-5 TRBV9 ASNRDREETQY
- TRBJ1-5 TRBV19 ASTGTGGSQPQH
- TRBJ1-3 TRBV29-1 SVVSQGPGSGNTIY
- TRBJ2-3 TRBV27 ASSLGRTLFGTDTQY
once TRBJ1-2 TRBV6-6 ASSNWGSSNYGYT
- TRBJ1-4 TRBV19 ASSIIRGYSNEKLF
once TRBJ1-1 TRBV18 ASGRDRNTEAF
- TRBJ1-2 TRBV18 ASSPNTNNYGYT
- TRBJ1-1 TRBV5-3 ARSLRPEAF
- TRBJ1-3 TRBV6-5 ASSYRPTSVGNTIY
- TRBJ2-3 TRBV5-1 ASSLARPTSTDTQY
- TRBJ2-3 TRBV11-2 ASSSSTDTQY
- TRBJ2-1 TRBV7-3 ASSSGRASYNEQF
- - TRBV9 ASSVAASGLGLNEQY
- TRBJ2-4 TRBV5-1 ASSLAPPAGGMGGRAKNIQY
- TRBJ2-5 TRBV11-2 ASSDRGLVETQY
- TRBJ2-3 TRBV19 ASSIRGPRGTQY
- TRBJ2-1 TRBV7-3 ASSSGLAVYNEQF
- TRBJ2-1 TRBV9 ASSVDGDEQF
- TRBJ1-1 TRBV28 ASSLWDRGAF
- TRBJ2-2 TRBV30 AWSIKVNTGELF
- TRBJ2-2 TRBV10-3 AISVAGVVHTGELF
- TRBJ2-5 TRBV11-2 ASSLGSLAGSQETQY
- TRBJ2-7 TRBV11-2 ASSLRQGYYEQY
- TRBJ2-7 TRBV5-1 ASSSGGYEQY
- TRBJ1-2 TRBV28 ASSFLPEGVGYT
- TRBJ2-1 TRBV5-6 ASSLSGGAGSYNEQF
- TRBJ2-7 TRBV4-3 ASSQDAGRGEQY
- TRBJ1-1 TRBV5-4 ASSPGQLLNTEAF
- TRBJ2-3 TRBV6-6 ASSLPGGSSTDTQY
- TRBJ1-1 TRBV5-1 ASNGDRSEAF
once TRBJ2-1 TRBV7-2 ASSLVVGGRAYNEQF
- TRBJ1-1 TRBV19 ASSILQPTGRAF
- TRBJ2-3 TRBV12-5 ASGPYRVGGGDTQY
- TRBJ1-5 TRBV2 ASSDQGGNQPQH
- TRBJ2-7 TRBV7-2 ASTLTGTSGYEQY
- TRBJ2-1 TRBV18 ASSSPGLAGVYEQF
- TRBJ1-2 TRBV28 ASSPRQVYGYT
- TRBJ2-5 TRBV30 AWNTRGGGGETQY
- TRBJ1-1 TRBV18 ASAPTGNTEAF